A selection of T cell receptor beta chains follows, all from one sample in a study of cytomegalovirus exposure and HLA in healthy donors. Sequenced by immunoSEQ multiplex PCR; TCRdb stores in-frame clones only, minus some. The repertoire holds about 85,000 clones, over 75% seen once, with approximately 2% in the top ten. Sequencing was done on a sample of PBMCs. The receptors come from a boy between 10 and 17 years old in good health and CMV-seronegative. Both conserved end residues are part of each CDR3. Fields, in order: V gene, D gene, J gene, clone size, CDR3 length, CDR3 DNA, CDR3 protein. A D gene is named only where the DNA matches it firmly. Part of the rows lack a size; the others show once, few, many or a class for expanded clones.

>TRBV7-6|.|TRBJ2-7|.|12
TGTGCCAGCAGCTTGTACTCGGGCGAGCAGTACTTC
CASSLYSGEQYF
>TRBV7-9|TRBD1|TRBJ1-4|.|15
TGTGCCAGCAGAAGTCCGGGACAGAGTAATGAAAAACTGTTTTTT
CASRSPGQSNEKLFF
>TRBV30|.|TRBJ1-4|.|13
TGTGCCTGGAGGACAGCAACTAATGAAAAACTGTTTTTT
CAWRTATNEKLFF
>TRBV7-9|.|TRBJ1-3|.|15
TGTGCCAGCAGCTTAGTTGGCCAGGAATTAAACACCATATATTTT
CASSLVGQELNTIYF
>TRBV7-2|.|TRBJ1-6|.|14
TGTGCCAGCAGCTTAGCACAGTATAATTCACCCCTCCACTTT
CASSLAQYNSPLHF
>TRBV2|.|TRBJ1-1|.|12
TGTGCCAGCAGTAGGGGGACCTTTGAAGCTTTCTTT
CASSRGTFEAFF
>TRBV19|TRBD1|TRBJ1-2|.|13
TGTGCCAGTAGTTTCGGACAGGGCTATGGCTACACCTTC
CASSFGQGYGYTF
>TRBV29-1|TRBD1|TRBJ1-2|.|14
TGCAGCGCTTTAACAGGGGTCCTTAATGATGGCTACACCTTC
CSALTGVLNDGYTF
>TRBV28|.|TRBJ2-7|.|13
TGTGCCAGCAGTTTTAGTGTCGCGGACGAGCAGTACTTC
CASSFSVADEQYF
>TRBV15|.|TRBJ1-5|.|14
TGTGCCACCAGGAGACCAGGGGACGGTCAGCCCCAGCATTTT
CATRRPGDGQPQHF
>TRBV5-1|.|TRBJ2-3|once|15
TGCGCCAGCAGCCCGGAGGTTCGGGCCACAGATACGCAGTATTTT
CASSPEVRATDTQYF
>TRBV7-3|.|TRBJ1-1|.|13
TGTGCCAGCAGTCAGGGGAGAAGCACTGAAGCTTTCTTT
CASSQGRSTEAFF
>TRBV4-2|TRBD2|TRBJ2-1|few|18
TGTGCCAGCAGCCAAGCGACGGAAGGACTAGCGGGTTTCAATGAGCAGTTCTTC
CASSQATEGLAGFNEQFF
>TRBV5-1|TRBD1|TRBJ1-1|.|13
TGCGCCAGCAGCAGGGGGACAGGGAGTGAAGCTTTCTTT
CASSRGTGSEAFF
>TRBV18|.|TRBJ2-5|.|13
TGTGCCAGCTCACCACGGCAGAAAGAGACCCAGTACTTC
CASSPRQKETQYF
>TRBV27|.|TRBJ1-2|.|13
TGTGCCAGCAGTTTCCAGGGCCGCTATGGCTACACCTTC
CASSFQGRYGYTF
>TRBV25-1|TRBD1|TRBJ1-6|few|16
TGTGCCAGCAGTGCCCGTCGGGACAGGGATGTTTCACCCCTCCACTTT
CASSARRDRDVSPLHF
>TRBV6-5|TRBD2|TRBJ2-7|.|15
TGTGCCAGCAGTCGACTAGCGGGGAGCTCCTACGAGCAGTACTTC
CASSRLAGSSYEQYF
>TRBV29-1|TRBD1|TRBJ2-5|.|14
TGCAGCGTTGTGCGACAGGGCTCCCAAGAGACCCAGTACTTC
CSVVRQGSQETQYF
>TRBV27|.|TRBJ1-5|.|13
TGTGCCAGCAGTTGGGCCAGGGGAAGCCCCCAGCATTTT
CASSWARGSPQHF
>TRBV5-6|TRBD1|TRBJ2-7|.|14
TGTGCCAGCAGCTTGGGACAGGGAACGCACGAGCAGTACTTC
CASSLGQGTHEQYF
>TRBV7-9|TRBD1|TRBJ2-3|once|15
TGTGCCAGCAGCTTAGCCCCCCAGGGGGCAGATACGCAGTATTTT
CASSLAPQGADTQYF